Below, 26 T cell receptor beta chains from the same sample are listed, as sequenced in a study of regulatory T cells in long-lasting Graves disease. As to time point: persistent/refractory GD, antithyroid drugs over 5 years with positive TRAb. PBMC-extracted RNA yielded the TCR library. Arm-PCR of CDR3 regions and iRepertoire HTBI primers were the basis on which TCR beta libraries were built. TCRdb ran MiXCR on the multiplex PCR reads and lists one entry per CDR3 protein. Among 350,000 to 450,000 distinct CDR3 sequences listed, less than 25% were seen once. The starting material was peripheral blood mononuclear cells (PBMCs), obtained when the disease was refractory, from a patient treated with antithyroid drugs. These receptors were collected from a female donor with Graves disease.

CDR3 bases: TGTGCCAGCAGCTTAATAGCGGGCACCTACGAGCAGTACTTC. This encodes CASSLIAGTYEQYF. The chain carries TRBV11-1 and TRBJ2-7; 7 positions match TRBD2. The trim removed 2 bases at V and 2 bases at J, leaving 3 bases unmatched. This CDR3 contains 14 residues. From germline, CDR1 is SGHAT and CDR2 FQDESV (reference sequence).

This clonotype was recorded at least ten times. The V gene is TRBV7-8, the J gene TRBJ2-7; 8 nucleotides line up with TRBD2. Germline assignment: CDR1 SGHVS and CDR2 FQNEAQ. This CDR3 is 16 amino acids long. Trimming took 1 base from V and 2 from J; bases not matched to a gene: 7. The CDR3: CASSLDAGGTTYEQYF. The CDR3 coding sequence is TGTGCCAGCAGCTTAGATGCGGGAGGCACAACCTACGAGCAGTACTTC.

This clonotype was counted a few times. The rearrangement joins TRBV10-3 to TRBJ2-5; TRBD1 matches at 8 bases. The CDR3 is 14 amino acids. Per the germline V gene, CDR1 is ENHRY and CDR2 is SYGVKD. The V and J ends lost 5 bases and 0 bases, in that order; junction bases with no gene match: 2. Here the CDR3 reads CAISRTGYQETQYF. The CDR3 coding sequence is TGTGCCATCAGTAGGACAGGGTACCAAGAGACCCAGTACTTC.

This chain uses TRBV7-9 with TRBJ1-2; 7 nucleotides agree with TRBD1. The CDR3 contains 13 residues. V dropped 0 bases and J dropped 8; count of bases not matched to a gene: 3. The germline gives CDR1 SEHNR, CDR2 FQNEAQ (reference sequence). The CDR3 DNA is TGTGCCAGCAGCTTAGCGTCAGGGGGAGGCTACACCTTC. It encodes CASSLASGGGYTF.

This clonotype was found many times. The chain couples TRBV12-3 or TRBV12-4 to TRBJ2-7; 9 bases are shared with TRBD2. The CDR3 has 15 amino acids. With V trimmed by 2 bases and J by 7 bases, 9 bases remained unmatched. CDR3 loop: CASSLRLAGRNEQYF. In DNA form, the CDR3 reads TGTGCCAGCAGTTTACGGCTAGCGGGAAGGAATGAGCAGTACTTC.

This chain joins TRBV28 and TRBJ2-7, with 8 bases that match TRBD1. V lost 1 base, J lost 5 bases, and 4 bases stayed unmatched. Germline V CDR1 and CDR2: MDHEN, SYDVKM. This CDR3 is built from 14 residues. This CDR3 is CASSLSQGAHEQYF. CDR3 in DNA: TGTGCCAGCAGTTTATCCCAGGGGGCCCACGAGCAGTACTTC.

The sample holds a few counts of this clonotype. The V gene is TRBV10-3, the J gene TRBJ2-7; 12 bases agree with TRBD2. The V gene's germline CDR1 is ENHRY and CDR2 SYGVKD. With V trimmed by 0 bases and J by 4 bases, 13 bases remained unmatched. This CDR3 spans 19 amino acids. The CDR3: CAISESSATSGRRWYEQYF. The CDR3, as DNA: TGTGCCATCAGTGAGTCGAGTGCGACTAGCGGGAGACGTTGGTACGAGCAGTACTTC.

This clonotype was picked up many times. This chain uses TRBV2 with TRBJ2-7; maybe TRBD1 (6 bases). Trimming took 3 bases from V and 2 from J, leaving 8 bases between them. Germline assignment: CDR1 SNHLY and CDR2 FYNNEI. The CDR3 is 13 amino acids. The CDR3 here is CASSDKGAYEQYF. DNA for the CDR3: TGTGCCAGCAGTGATAAGGGGGCCTACGAGCAGTACTTC.

The J gene is TRBJ2-7, the V gene TRBV10-3; a weak D match, TRBD2 (6 bases). The CDR3 consists of 14 residues. CDR1 and CDR2 (germline): ENHRY, SYGVKD. Trimming cost V 4 bases and J 0 bases, with 10 bases left between them. Here the CDR3 DNA reads TGTGCCATCAGTGCCACCGGGAGCTCCTACGAGCAGTACTTC. This encodes CAISATGSSYEQYF.

V usage is TRBV7-2 and J usage is TRBJ1-5; 7 bases map to TRBD1. Germline values: CDR1 SGHTA, CDR2 FQGNSA. The CDR3 contains 15 residues. Losses at the gene ends were 5 bases for V and 9 bases for J; bases not matched to a gene: 13. Here the CDR3 DNA reads TGTGCCAGCAGCCCGATCGCAGGGGGGGTATGGCCCCAGCATTTT. This gives the protein CASSPIAGGVWPQHF.

This clonotype was counted ten times or more. The V call is TRBV7-9, the J call TRBJ2-7; a possible D gene is TRBD1 (5 bases). V shed 4 bases and J shed 3 bases, with 7 bases lying between them. The CDR3 spans 12 residues. CDR1 and CDR2 (germline): SEHNR, FQNEAQ (reference sequence). In DNA, the CDR3 is TGTGCCAGCAGCTCGACAGACTACGAGCAGTACTTC. Translation: CASSSTDYEQYF.

This sequence joins TRBV9 and TRBJ2-1, with D perhaps assigned TRBD1 or TRBD2 (5 bases each). Germline V lookup: CDR1 SGDLS, CDR2 YYNGEE. The CDR3 sequence is 14 residues long. Between the trimmed V and J ends, which lost 4 bases and 5 bases, there was a span of 13 bases. DNA of the CDR3: TGTGCCAGCAGCCCAGGGACGCGTGACAATGAGCAGTTCTTC. This gives the protein CASSPGTRDNEQFF.

This chain connects TRBV5-1 to TRBJ2-2; the D is unclear. This CDR3 contains 15 residues. Germline CDR1 is SGHRS and CDR2 is YFSETQ. V lost 4 bases and J 2 bases, leaving 12 bases between the germline ends. The CDR3 DNA reads TGCGCCAGCAGCCCGTACAGTGAAAACACCGGGGAGCTGTTTTTT. Translation gives CASSPYSENTGELFF.

This clonotype appeared a few times. CDR3 amino acids: CSARDSGTAQTQYF. CDR3 sequence (DNA): TGCAGTGCTAGAGATAGTGGTACCGCCCAGACCCAGTACTTC. V usage is TRBV20-1 and J usage is TRBJ2-5, with D uncertain. V lost 0 bases, J lost 6 bases, and 14 bases lay in between. Germline V CDR1 and CDR2: DFQATT, SNEGSKA (reference sequence). The CDR3 is made up of 14 amino acids.

The V gene is TRBV15, the J gene TRBJ2-1; TRBD2 matches at 9 bases. Germline V gene sequence: CDR1 LNHNV, CDR2 YYDKDF (reference sequence). This CDR3 spans 16 amino acids. Trimming removed 0 bases from V and 7 bases from J; junction bases left unmatched: 7. In DNA form, the CDR3 reads TGTGCCACCAGCAGAGAGGGTAGCGGGAGAACGAATGAGCAGTTCTTC. Its translation is CATSREGSGRTNEQFF.

This clonotype was detected ten times or more. The rearrangement uses TRBV7-2 and TRBJ1-5; TRBD1 agrees at 7 bases. CDR3 length: 14 residues. After removal of 5 bases from V and 3 bases from J, the junction contained 4 bases not matched to a gene. Germline lookup yields CDR1 SGHTA and CDR2 FQGNSA. CDR3 sequence reads: CASSRGQVNQPQHF. DNA of the CDR3: TGTGCCAGCAGCCGAGGACAGGTCAATCAGCCCCAGCATTTT.

This clonotype was counted ten times or more. The chain links TRBV30 to TRBJ1-2; 9 nucleotides match TRBD1. J lost 8 bases, V lost 5 bases, and 9 bases had no gene match. CDR3 length equals 13 residues. Germline V gene lookup returns CDR1 GTSNPN and CDR2 SVGIG (reference sequence). Written as DNA, the CDR3 is TGTGCCTGGGGTGACAGGGGGGGCCGCGGCTACACCTTC. This translates into CAWGDRGGRGYTF.

This clonotype was seen a handful of times. CDR3: CASRWGNTGELFF. CDR3 in DNA: TGTGCCAGCAGATGGGGGAACACCGGGGAGCTGTTTTTT. The chain uses TRBV6-2 or TRBV6-3 and TRBJ2-2; D is unresolved. V lost 6 bases and J lost 1, with 6 bases in between. CDR1 and CDR2 from the germline V gene are MNHEY and SVGEGT. This CDR3 region has 13 residues.

The chain joins TRBV19 to TRBJ2-7; 11 nucleotides line up with TRBD1. The V gene's germline CDR1 is LNHDA and CDR2 SQIVND (reference sequence). Unmatched junction bases numbered 17, after V lost 5 bases and J lost 5 bases. The CDR3 contains 18 residues. CDR3 sequence: CASSPDFGQGASFDEQYF. CDR3 sequence (DNA): TGTGCCAGTAGTCCCGATTTTGGACAGGGGGCATCTTTCGACGAGCAGTACTTC.

This clonotype was observed a few times. The V and J genes are TRBV6-1 and TRBJ1-5; D is possibly TRBD1 (5 bases). Trimming shortened V by 8 bases and J by 5 bases, and 13 bases separated the two germline ends. Germline-derived CDR1 and CDR2 are MNHNS and SASEGT. The CDR3 spans 13 residues. CDR3 amino acids: CASGPGLDQPQHF. In DNA form, the CDR3 reads TGTGCCAGCGGGCCGGGACTCGATCAGCCCCAGCATTTT.

In this sample, this clonotype turned up many times. The chain carries TRBV28 and TRBJ1-4, with 8 positions matching TRBD1. There are 14 residues in the CDR3. V shed 6 bases and J 8 bases; nucleotides not matched to a gene: 8. Germline V lookup: CDR1 MDHEN, CDR2 SYDVKM. CDR3 DNA sequence: TGTGCCAGCAGCCGGACAGGGATTAGCGAAAAACTGTTTTTT. It is translated as CASSRTGISEKLFF.

This clonotype was counted only a few times. The rearrangement links TRBV19 to TRBJ1-1; D not resolved. Trimming cost V 3 bases and J 4 bases, with 9 bases left between them. Germline CDR1 reads LNHDA; CDR2 reads SQIVND (reference sequence). The CDR3 loop spans 13 amino acids. The CDR3 nucleotides are TGTGCCAGTAGTATGGGGAGGACCACTGAAGCTTTCTTT. Translation gives CASSMGRTTEAFF.

The rearrangement joins TRBV5-1 to TRBJ2-3; no reliable D call. Looked up from germline, CDR1 is SGHRS and CDR2 is YFSETQ. The CDR3 is 14 residues long. Trimming removed 0 bases at V and 0 bases at J, with 5 bases between. CDR3 DNA sequence: TGCGCCAGCAGCTTGGACTTTAGCACAGATACGCAGTATTTT. It encodes CASSLDFSTDTQYF.

This clonotype has a count of ten or more. The CDR3: CASVLAGGTYEQYF. The CDR3 nucleotides read TGTGCCAGCGTACTAGCGGGAGGAACCTACGAGCAGTACTTC. The rearrangement joins TRBV2 to TRBJ2-7; 12 nucleotides agree with TRBD2. The V gene's germline CDR1 is SNHLY and CDR2 FYNNEI. Trimming took 8 bases from V and 2 from J; bases not matched to a gene: 4. The CDR3 extends over 14 amino acids. Variable domain in full (rest from reference TRBV2 and TRBJ2-7): EPEVTQTPSHQVTQMGQEVILRCVPISNHLYFYWYRQILGQKVEFLVSFYNNEISEKSEIFDDQFSVERPDGSNFTLKIRSTKLEDSAMYFCASVLAGGTYEQYFGPGTRLTVT.

This clonotype was counted between two and nine times. The chain recombines TRBV6-2 or TRBV6-3 with TRBJ1-4; D is possibly TRBD1 (6 bases). The V end lost 0 bases, the J end lost 8 bases, and 19 bases lay between the germline ends. The CDR3 is 17 amino acids. Per the germline V gene, CDR1 is MNHEY and CDR2 is SVGEGT. The CDR3 coding sequence is TGTGCCAGCAGTTACTCGAGGGTCAGCAGGGGTTTGGAAAAACTGTTTTTT. As protein: CASSYSRVSRGLEKLFF.

This clonotype was recorded a few times. V is TRBV30 and J is TRBJ1-1, with a tentative D call TRBD1 (5 bases). This CDR3 is 11 amino acids long. From germline, CDR1 is GTSNPN and CDR2 SVGIG (reference sequence). V dropped 6 bases and J dropped 12 bases, with 17 bases sitting between them. As DNA, the CDR3 is TGTGCCTGTCAAATCGGGGCCAGTCCTTTCTTT. Residues: CACQIGASPFF.